Listed here is a single T cell receptor beta chain. The read terminates 3 residues before the CDR3 end, so the remaining end is supplied by the germline J gene. This entry comes from a study of T cells in women clearing cervical HPV infection. The repertoire was sequenced with immunoSEQ multiplex PCR; TCRdb's copy has only in-frame clones and lacks some. The sample holds 29,000 or so clones. Losses at the gene ends were 1 base for V and 5 bases for J; bases not matched to a gene: 3. CDR3 length: 14 residues. Germline V gene lookup returns CDR1 SGHVS and CDR2 FQNEAQ. This chain joins TRBV7-8 and TRBJ2-7, with 9 bases identical to TRBD1. The sequence was obtained from a woman aged 18 to 69 with a cervical HPV16 infection that either progressed to CIN3+ or cleared (not recorded which). Sample: blood buffy coat. CDR3 sequence reads: CASSLGTGGHEQYF. The covered CDR3 bases are TGTGCCAGCAGCTTAGGTACAGGGGGCCACGAG.